This TCR beta chain was captured in a study of yellow fever vaccine responses in identical twins. Study-wide findings and caveats: Twins reportedly appeared to share part of their vaccine T cell response while keeping part individual.

TCRdb processed the RT-PCR reads anew with MiXCR; each CDR3 protein has one entry. Of roughly 600 distinct CDR3 sequences listed, about three quarters are singletons. Germline CDR1 ENHRY, CDR2 SYGVKD. The CDR3 has 16 residues. Trimming pared 0 bases from V and 2 bases from J, leaving 8 bases between. Of note for this clonotype: Its matching antigen is unknown.

This material consisted of T cells from blood (PBMCs), unsorted or a sorted subset (not recorded which), taken before or after yellow fever vaccination (not recorded which). The rearrangement uses TRBV10-3 and TRBJ2-6; D may be TRBD1 or TRBD2 (5 bases each). The TCR sequence derives from a female donor who received the yellow fever vaccine. The CDR3 DNA reads TGTGCCATCAGTGAGTCGGGGGACCCTGGGGCCAACGTCCTGACTTTC. This translates into CAISESGDPGANVLTF.